This TCR beta chain was captured in a study of T cell changes during pregnancy in multiple sclerosis. The CDR3 has 16 residues. Germline V gene data show CDR1 as LGHNA and CDR2 as YSLEER. Trimming removed 4 bases from V and 0 bases from J, with 13 bases in between. Assay: immunoSEQ multiplex PCR; the TCRdb copy retains only in-frame clones and omits some. This table has more than 75,000 clones, 80% to 95% appearing once. Specimen: peripheral blood, collected in the first trimester of pregnancy. The rearrangement uses TRBV4-3 and TRBJ2-4, with D possibly TRBD1 on 6 matching bases. The TCR was taken from a female donor with multiple sclerosis, enrolled in a pregnancy study. The CDR3 loop is CASSPTRTVAKNIQYF. CDR3 bases: TGCGCCAGCAGCCCGACCCGGACAGTAGCCAAAAACATTCAGTACTTC.